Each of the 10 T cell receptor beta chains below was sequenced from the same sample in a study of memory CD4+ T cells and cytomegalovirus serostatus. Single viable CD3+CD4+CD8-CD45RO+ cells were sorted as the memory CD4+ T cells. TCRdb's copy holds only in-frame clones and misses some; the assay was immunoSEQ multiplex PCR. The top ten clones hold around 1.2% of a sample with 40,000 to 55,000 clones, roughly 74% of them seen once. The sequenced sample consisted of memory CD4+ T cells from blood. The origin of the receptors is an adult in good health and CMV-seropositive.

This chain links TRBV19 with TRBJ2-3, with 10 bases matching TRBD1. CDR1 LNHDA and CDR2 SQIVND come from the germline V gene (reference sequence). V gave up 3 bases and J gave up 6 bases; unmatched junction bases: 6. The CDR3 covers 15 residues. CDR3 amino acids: CASSMAGQGIDTQYF. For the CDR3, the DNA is TGTGCCAGTAGTATGGCGGGACAGGGGATCGATACGCAGTATTTT.

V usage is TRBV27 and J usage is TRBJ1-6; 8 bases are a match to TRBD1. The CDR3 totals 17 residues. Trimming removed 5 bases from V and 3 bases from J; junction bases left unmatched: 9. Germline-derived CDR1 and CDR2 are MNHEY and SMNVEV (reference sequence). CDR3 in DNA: TGTGCCAGCAGTCCGGGGACAGGCCTTAGCTATAATTCACCCCTCCACTTT. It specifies CASSPGTGLSYNSPLHF.

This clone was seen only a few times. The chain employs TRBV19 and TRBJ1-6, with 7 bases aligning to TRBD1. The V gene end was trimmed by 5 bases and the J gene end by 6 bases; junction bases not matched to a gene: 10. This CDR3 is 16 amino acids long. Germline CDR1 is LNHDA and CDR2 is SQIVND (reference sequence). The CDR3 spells CASSANNRGGNSPLHF. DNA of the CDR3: TGTGCCAGTAGTGCTAACAACAGGGGCGGTAATTCACCCCTCCACTTT. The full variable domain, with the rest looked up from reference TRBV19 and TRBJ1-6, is DGGITQSPKYLFRKEGQNVTLSCEQNLNHDAMYWYRQDPGQGLRLIYYSQIVNDFQKGDIAEGYSVSREKKESFPLTVTSAQKNPTAFYLCASSANNRGGNSPLHFGNGTRLTVT.

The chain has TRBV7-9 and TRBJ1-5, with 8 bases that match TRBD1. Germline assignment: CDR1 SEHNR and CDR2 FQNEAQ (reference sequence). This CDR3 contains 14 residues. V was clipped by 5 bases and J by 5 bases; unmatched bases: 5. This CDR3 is CASSATTGDQPQHF. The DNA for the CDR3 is TGTGCCAGCAGCGCAACGACAGGGGATCAGCCCCAGCATTTT. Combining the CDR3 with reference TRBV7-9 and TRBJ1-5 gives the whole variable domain DTGVSQNPRHKITKRGQNVTFRCDPISEHNRLYWYRQTLGQGPEFLTYFQNEAQLEKSRLLSDRFSAERPKGSFSTLEIQRTEQGDSAMYLCASSATTGDQPQHFGDGTRLSIL.

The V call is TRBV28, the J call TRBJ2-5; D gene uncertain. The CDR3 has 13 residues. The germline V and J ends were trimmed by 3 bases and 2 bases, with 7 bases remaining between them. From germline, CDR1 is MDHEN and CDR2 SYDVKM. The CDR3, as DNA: TGTGCCAGCAGTTTGGTAGTACAAGAGACCCAGTACTTC. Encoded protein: CASSLVVQETQYF.

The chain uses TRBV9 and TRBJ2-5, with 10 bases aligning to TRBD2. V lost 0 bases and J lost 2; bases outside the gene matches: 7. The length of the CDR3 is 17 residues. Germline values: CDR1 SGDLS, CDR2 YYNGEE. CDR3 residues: CASSVGIAGGSQETQYF. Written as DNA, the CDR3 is TGTGCCAGCAGCGTAGGGATAGCGGGGGGATCTCAAGAGACCCAGTACTTC.

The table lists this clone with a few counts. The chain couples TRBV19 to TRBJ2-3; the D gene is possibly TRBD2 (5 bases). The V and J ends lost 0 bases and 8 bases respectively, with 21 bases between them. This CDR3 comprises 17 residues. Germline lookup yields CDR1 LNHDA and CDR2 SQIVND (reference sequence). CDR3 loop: CASSIDGADPILSTQYF. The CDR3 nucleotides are TGTGCCAGTAGTATAGATGGAGCGGACCCCATCCTTAGTACGCAGTATTTT.

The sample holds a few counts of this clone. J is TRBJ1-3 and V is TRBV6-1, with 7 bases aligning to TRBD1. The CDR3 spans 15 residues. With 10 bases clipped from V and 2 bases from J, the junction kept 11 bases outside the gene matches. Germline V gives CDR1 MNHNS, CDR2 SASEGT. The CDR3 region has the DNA TGTGCCATCTCGTTCGACAGGGAGGCTGGAAACACCATATATTTT. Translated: CAISFDREAGNTIYF.

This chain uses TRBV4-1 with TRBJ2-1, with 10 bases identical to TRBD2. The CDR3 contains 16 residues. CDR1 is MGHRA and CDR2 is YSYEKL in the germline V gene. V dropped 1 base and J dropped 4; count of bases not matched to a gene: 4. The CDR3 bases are TGCGCCAGCAGCCAAGTTCTAGCGGGGGCTTACAATGAGCAGTTCTTC. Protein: CASSQVLAGAYNEQFF.

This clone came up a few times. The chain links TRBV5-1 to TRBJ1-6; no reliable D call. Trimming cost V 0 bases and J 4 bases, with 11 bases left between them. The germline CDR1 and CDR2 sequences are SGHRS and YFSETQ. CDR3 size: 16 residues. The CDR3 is CASSLGEYEYNSPLHF. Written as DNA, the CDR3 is TGCGCCAGCAGCTTGGGGGAGTACGAGTATAATTCACCCCTCCACTTT.